The T cell receptor beta chain under discussion was sequenced for a study of blood T cell repertoires in COVID-19 (dated by TCRdb to between 2020 and 2021). General notes on the study: The collaborator samples originated in the United States, Italy and Spain and spanned the acute and convalescent phases of COVID-19. The samples were drawn from the first 160 participants of the ongoing ImmuneRACE study and from 1,254 subjects provided by 6 global collaborators. The repertoires were made available in a free public database intended to serve as a resource for research on the immune response to SARS-CoV-2. Deeply sampled blood TCRbeta repertoires from subjects exposed to, actively infected with, or recovered from COVID-19 were included in the dataset. Where available, HLA class I and class II types were obtained from metadata supplied by the sample provider rather than from assay-based typing. The material from the prospective study consisted of cDNA or gDNA derived from T cells, B-cell-depleted T cells, or PBMCs. Nearly every sample came with metadata listing a de-identified subject ID, COVID-19 status, age in years and sex. General conclusions and limits of the study: How much clinical and demographic metadata was included differed by source and by participant, and the metadata was provided uncurated.

TCRbeta CDR3 regions were amplified from genomic DNA using the immunoSEQ Assay, a bias-controlled multiplex PCR. As for the authors' bioinformatics: The number of nucleated cells in each sample was estimated from the amplification of reference gene primers within the assay. To quantify the absolute abundance of each unique TCRbeta CDR3 rearrangement, sequence reads were collapsed and filtered. For each sample, productive Simpson clonality was calculated as the square root of Simpson's diversity index across productive rearrangements. The immuneACCESS repertoire file appears here via TCRdb, limited to in-frame rearrangements. These files lack a portion of the clones; in checked studies, under half of the deficit traces to unresolved V genes, and the cause of the others is not known. V and J calls and clone size come straight from that table; D and trimming were deduced from the DNA. Here the sample has 200,000 to 250,000 clones; approximately 90% occur a single time. Of the sample, around 3.2% falls within the top ten clones.

Participants in the prospective study were aged 18 to 89 years, lived in 24 United States geographic areas, and enrolled through a virtual design. To assign participants to cohorts, the prospective study relied on clinical history that participants themselves reported in a screening survey and a study questionnaire. Each participant in the prospective study had whole blood, serum and a nasopharyngeal or oropharyngeal swab collected by mobile phlebotomists. Over a roughly 2-month period, participants in the prospective study had the option of providing additional blood draws and questionnaires. Before DNA extraction, blood samples from the prospective study were shipped at room temperature or frozen. As concerns this clone: The antigen it recognizes is unknown. No base qualities exist here, and no much larger clone lies one base off it.

Sample: PBMCs or T cells enriched from blood (not recorded which). The TCR sequence derives from a woman younger than 30 in a cohort exposed to, infected with or recovered from COVID-19 (not recorded which).

The CDR3 reads CASSEGVGGELTDTQYF. The sequenced DNA is TGTGCCAGCAGTGAAGGGGTCGGGGGGGAACTCACAGATACGCAGTATTTT. This receptor chain uses TRBV6-1 and TRBJ2-3; TRBD2 agrees with 8 junctional bases. The germline V gene supplies CDR1 MNHNS and CDR2 SASEGT. Trimming takes 1 base off V and 2 bases off J; junction bases not matched to a gene: 8. From the cysteine through the phenylalanine, the CDR3 covers 17 amino acids. The retained sequence is limited to the CDR3, 51 bases, with the frame set at the first base.